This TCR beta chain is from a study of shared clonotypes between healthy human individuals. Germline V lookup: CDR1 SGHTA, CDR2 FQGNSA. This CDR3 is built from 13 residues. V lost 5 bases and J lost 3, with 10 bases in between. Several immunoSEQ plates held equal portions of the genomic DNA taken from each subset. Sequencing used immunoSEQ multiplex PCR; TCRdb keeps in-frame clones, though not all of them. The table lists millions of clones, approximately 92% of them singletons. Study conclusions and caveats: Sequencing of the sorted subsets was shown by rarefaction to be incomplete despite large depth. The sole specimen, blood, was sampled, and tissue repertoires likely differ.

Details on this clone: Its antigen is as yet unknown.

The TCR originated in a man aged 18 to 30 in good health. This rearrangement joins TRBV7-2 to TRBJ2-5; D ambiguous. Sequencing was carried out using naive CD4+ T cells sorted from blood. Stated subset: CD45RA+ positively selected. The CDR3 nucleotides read TGTGCCAGCAGCCCGGGCGTGAAAGAGACCCAGTACTTC. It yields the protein CASSPGVKETQYF.